This T cell receptor beta chain is from a study of blood T cell repertoires in COVID-19. Sequenced by immunoSEQ multiplex PCR; TCRdb stores in-frame clones only, minus some. This table has 250,000 to 400,000 clones, about 91% appearing once. The sequencing sample was made of peripheral blood. This clonotype was sampled from a woman aged 25 to 39 with COVID-19, enrolled during active disease.

DNA of the CDR3: TGTGCCTGGAGTGTATTGGGACAGGGGGGCCTCTACACCTTC. This encodes CAWSVLGQGGLYTF. This chain joins TRBV30 and TRBJ1-2, with 11 bases matching TRBD1. Germline lookup yields CDR1 GTSNPN and CDR2 SVGIG (reference sequence). V lost 0 bases and J lost 10; bases outside the gene matches: 7. This CDR3 contains 14 residues.